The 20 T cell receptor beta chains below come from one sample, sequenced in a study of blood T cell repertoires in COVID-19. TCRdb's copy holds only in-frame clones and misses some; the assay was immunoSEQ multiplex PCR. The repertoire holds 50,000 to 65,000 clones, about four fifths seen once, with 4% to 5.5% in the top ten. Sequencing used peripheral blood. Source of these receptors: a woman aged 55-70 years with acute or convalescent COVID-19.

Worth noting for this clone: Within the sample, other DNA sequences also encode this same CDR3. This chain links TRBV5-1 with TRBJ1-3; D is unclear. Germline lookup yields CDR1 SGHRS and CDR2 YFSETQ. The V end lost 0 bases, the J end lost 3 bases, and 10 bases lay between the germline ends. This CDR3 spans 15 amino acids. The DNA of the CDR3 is TGCGCCAGCAGCTTGGATCCCGGGGATGGAAACACCATATATTTT. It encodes CASSLDPGDGNTIYF. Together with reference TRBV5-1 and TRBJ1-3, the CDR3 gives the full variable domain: KAGVTQTPRYLIKTRGQQVTLSCSPISGHRSVSWYQQTPGQGLQFLFEYFSETQRNKGNFPGRFSGRQFSNSRSEMNVSTLELGDSALYLCASSLDPGDGNTIYFGEGSWLTVV.

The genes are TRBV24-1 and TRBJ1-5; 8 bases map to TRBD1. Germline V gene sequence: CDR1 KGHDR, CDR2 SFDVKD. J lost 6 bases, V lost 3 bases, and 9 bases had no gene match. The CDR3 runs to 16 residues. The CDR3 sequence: CATSDGQGTRLQPQHF. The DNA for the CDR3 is TGTGCCACCAGTGATGGACAGGGTACTAGGCTTCAGCCCCAGCATTTT.

CDR3 region: CASSSGNTEAFF. CDR3 DNA sequence: TGTGCCAGCAGTTCGGGAAACACTGAAGCTTTCTTT. The J gene is TRBJ1-1, the V gene TRBV6-5, with D unresolved. Trimming left V 4 bases short and J 2 bases short, with 5 bases between. Germline CDR1 reads MNHEY; CDR2 reads SVGAGI. The length of the CDR3 is 12 residues.

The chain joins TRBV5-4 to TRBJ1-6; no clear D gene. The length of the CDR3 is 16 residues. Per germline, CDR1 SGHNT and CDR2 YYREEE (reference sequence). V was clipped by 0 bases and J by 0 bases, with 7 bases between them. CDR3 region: CASSLGRSSYNSPLHF. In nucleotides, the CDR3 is TGTGCCAGCAGCTTGGGACGGAGCTCCTATAATTCACCCCTCCACTTT.

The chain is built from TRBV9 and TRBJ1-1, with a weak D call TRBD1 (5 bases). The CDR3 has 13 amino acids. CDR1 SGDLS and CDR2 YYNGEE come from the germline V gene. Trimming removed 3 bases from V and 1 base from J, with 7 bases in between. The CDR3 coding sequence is TGTGCCAGCAGCGCCACAGGGAACACTGAAGCTTTCTTT. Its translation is CASSATGNTEAFF.

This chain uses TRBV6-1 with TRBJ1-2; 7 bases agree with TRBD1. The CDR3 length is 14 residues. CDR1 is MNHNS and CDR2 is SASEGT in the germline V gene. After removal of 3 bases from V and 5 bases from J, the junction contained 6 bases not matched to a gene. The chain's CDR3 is CASSDPGQLYGYTF. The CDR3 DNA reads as TGTGCCAGCAGTGACCCGGGACAGCTGTATGGCTACACCTTC.

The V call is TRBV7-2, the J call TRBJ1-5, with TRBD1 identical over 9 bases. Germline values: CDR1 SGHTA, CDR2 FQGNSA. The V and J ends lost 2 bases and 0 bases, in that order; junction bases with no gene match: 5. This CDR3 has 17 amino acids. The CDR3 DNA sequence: TGTGCCAGCAGCTTAACAGGGGGCCCCTATAGCAATCAGCCCCAGCATTTT. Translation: CASSLTGGPYSNQPQHF.

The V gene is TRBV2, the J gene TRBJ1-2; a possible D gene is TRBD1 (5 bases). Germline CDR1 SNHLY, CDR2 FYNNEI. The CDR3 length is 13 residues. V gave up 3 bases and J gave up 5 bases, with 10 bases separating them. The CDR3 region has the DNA TGTGCCAGCAGTGATACAGGCATATATGGCTACACCTTC. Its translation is CASSDTGIYGYTF.

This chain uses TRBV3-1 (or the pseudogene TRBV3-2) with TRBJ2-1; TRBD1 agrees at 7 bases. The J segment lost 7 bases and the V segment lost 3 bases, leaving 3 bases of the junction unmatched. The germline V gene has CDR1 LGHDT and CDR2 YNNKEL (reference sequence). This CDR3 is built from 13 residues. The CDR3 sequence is CASSHPTGNEQFF. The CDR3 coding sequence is TGTGCCAGCAGCCACCCGACAGGGAATGAGCAGTTCTTC.

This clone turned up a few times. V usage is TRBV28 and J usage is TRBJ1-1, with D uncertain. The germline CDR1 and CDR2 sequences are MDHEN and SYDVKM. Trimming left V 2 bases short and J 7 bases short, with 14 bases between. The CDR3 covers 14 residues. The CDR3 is CASSLPFTAGEAFF. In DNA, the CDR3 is TGTGCCAGCAGTTTACCCTTTACTGCGGGTGAAGCTTTCTTT.

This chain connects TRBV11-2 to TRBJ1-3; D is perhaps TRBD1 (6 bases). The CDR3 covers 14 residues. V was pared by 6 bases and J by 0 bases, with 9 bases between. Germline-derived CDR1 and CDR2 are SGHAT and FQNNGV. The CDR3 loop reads CASRPQGSGNTIYF. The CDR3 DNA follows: TGTGCCAGCAGACCACAGGGCTCTGGAAACACCATATATTTT. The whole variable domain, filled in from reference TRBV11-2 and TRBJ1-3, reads EAGVAQSPRYKIIEKRQSVAFWCNPISGHATLYWYQQILGQGPKLLIQFQNNGVVDDSQLPKDRFSAERLKGVDSTLKIQPAKLEDSAVYLCASRPQGSGNTIYFGEGSWLTVV.

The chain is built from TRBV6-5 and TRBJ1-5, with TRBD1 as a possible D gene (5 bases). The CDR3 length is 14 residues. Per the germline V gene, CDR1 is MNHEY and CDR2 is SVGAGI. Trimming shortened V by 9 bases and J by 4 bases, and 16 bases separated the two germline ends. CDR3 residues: CASRAWGGNQPQHF. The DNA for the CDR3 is TGTGCCAGTAGGGCATGGGGGGGGAATCAGCCCCAGCATTTT.

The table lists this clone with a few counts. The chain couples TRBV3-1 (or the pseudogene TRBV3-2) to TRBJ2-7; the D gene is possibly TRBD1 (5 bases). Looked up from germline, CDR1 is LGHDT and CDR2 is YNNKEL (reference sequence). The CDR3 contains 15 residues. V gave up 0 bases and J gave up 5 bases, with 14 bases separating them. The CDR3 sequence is CASSQEVRRVNEQYF. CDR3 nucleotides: TGTGCCAGCAGCCAAGAGGTCCGCAGGGTGAACGAGCAGTACTTC.

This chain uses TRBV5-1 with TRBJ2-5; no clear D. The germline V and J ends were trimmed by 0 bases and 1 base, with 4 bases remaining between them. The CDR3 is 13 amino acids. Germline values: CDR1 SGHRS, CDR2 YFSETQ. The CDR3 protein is CASSLDGQETQYF. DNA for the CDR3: TGCGCCAGCAGCTTGGACGGCCAAGAGACCCAGTACTTC.

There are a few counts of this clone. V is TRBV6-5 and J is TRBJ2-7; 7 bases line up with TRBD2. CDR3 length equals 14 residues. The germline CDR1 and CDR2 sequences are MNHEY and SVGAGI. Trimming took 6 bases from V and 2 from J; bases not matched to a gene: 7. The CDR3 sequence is CASSLAEVTYEQYF. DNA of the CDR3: TGTGCCAGCAGCCTAGCGGAAGTTACCTACGAGCAGTACTTC.

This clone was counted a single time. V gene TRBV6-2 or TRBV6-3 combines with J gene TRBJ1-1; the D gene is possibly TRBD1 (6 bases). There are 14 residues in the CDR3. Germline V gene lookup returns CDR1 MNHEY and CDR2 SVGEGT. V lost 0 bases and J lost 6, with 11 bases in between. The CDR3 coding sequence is TGTGCCAGCAGTTACTCATGGGACATTTCTGAAGCTTTCTTT. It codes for CASSYSWDISEAFF.

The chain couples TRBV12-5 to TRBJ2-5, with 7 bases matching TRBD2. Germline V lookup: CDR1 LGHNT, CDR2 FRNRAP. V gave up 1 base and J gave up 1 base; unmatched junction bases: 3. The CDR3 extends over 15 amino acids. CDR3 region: CASGLGTSSQETQYF. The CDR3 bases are TGTGCTAGTGGTTTGGGGACTAGTTCCCAAGAGACCCAGTACTTC.

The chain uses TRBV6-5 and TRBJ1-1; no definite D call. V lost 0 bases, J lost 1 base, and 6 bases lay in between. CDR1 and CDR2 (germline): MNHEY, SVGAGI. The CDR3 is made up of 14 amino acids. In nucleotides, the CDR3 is TGTGCCAGCAGTTACTCGTCCAGGAACACTGAAGCTTTCTTT. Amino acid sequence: CASSYSSRNTEAFF.

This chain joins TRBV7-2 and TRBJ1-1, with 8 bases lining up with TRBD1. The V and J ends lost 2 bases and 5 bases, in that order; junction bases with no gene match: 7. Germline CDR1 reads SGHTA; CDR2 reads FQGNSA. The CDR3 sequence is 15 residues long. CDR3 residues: CASSLFSGGGTEAFF. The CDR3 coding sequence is TGTGCCAGCAGCTTATTCTCAGGGGGCGGGACTGAAGCTTTCTTT.

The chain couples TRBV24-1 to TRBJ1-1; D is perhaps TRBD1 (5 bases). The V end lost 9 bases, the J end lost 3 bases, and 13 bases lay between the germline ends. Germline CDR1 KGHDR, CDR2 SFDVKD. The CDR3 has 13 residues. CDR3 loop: CATSGLLDTEAFF. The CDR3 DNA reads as TGTGCCACCTCAGGGTTATTGGACACTGAAGCTTTCTTT.